The 14 T cell receptor beta chains given below trace back to one sample, sequenced in a study. TCRdb passed the 5' RACE reads through MiXCR, listing each CDR3 protein once. Found here are about 50,000 distinct CDR3 sequences, roughly 30% of them singletons; the top ten hold about 2.2%. Source material: naive CD4+ T cells sorted from blood. Subset described: naive CD4+ T cells, CD4+CD45RA+CD25-. These receptors originate from a female donor with breast cancer.

This clonotype was observed a handful of times. V is TRBV4-2 and J is TRBJ2-7, with TRBD2 matching 13 bases. CDR1 and CDR2 from the germline V gene are LGHNA and YNFKEQ. The CDR3 runs 15 residues. Unmatched junction bases numbered 5, after V lost 6 bases and J lost 3 bases. The CDR3 DNA sequence: TGTGCCAGCAGTACACTAGCGGGAGGGATCTACGAGCAGTACTTC. It codes for CASSTLAGGIYEQYF.

To note about this clonotype: The junction differs from germline at one of its ends, possibly a read error. CDR3 nucleotides: TGTGCCAGCTCCGGGAGACTCTACGAGCTGTACTTC. Amino acids: CASSGRLYELYF. The chain combines TRBV5-6 with TRBJ2-7, with D possibly matching TRBD2 (6 bases). CDR1 and CDR2 from the germline V gene are SGHDT and YYEEEE. CDR3 length: 12 residues.

The sample holds many counts of this clonotype. This chain connects TRBV10-3 to TRBJ2-5, with TRBD2 matching 7 bases. Germline CDR1 reads ENHRY; CDR2 reads SYGVKD. This CDR3 is built from 14 residues. Unmatched junction bases numbered 6, after V lost 3 bases and J lost 5 bases. CDR3 sequence: CAISESSGKETQYF. CDR3 DNA sequence: TGTGCCATCAGTGAATCCAGCGGGAAGGAGACCCAGTACTTC.

This clonotype was detected only a few times. The CDR3 sequence is CASSLLGTGVETQYF. CDR3 nucleotide sequence: TGTGCCAGCAGCTTACTCGGGACAGGGGTCGAGACCCAGTACTTC. This rearrangement joins TRBV11-2 to TRBJ2-5; 10 nucleotides align to TRBD1. With V trimmed by 2 bases and J by 5 bases, 5 bases remained unmatched. The CDR3 is 15 amino acids. Per germline, CDR1 SGHAT and CDR2 FQNNGV.

This clonotype has more than one count but fewer than ten. The chain carries TRBV7-2 and TRBJ2-3; maybe TRBD1 (6 bases). The V gene's germline CDR1 is SGHTA and CDR2 FQGNSA. Trimming shortened V by 0 bases and J by 1 base, and 20 bases separated the two germline ends. The CDR3 is made up of 19 amino acids. Written as DNA, the CDR3 is TGTGCCAGCAGCTTAGCGGACCTTCGGGACATTTGGGGCACAGATACGCAGTATTTT. It translates to CASSLADLRDIWGTDTQYF.

This clonotype was seen at least ten times. Here the CDR3 DNA reads TGTGCCAGCTATCACGTCCGGGACAGGGGGCATTCGGGAGAGCAGTACTTC. Its protein product is CASYHVRDRGHSGEQYF. The V and J genes are TRBV27 and TRBJ2-7; 12 bases match TRBD1. The CDR3 consists of 17 residues. V gave up 8 bases and J gave up 7 bases; unmatched junction bases: 18. CDR1 MNHEY and CDR2 SMNVEV come from the germline V gene (reference sequence).

The CDR3 protein is CATSAQGRGGFDEQFF. CDR3 DNA sequence: TGTGCCACCAGCGCCCAGGGCAGGGGCGGATTTGATGAGCAGTTCTTC. The chain is built from TRBV15 and TRBJ2-1, with D possibly TRBD1 on 6 matching bases. Germline-derived CDR1 and CDR2 are LNHNV and YYDKDF (reference sequence). V was clipped by 5 bases and J by 8 bases, with 22 bases between them. The CDR3 has 16 amino acids. Variable domain in full (rest from reference TRBV15 and TRBJ2-1): DAMVIQNPRYQVTQFGKPVTLSCSQTLNHNVMYWYQQKSSQAPKLLFHYYDKDFNNEADTPDNFQSRRPNTSFCFLDIRSPGLGDTAMYLCATSAQGRGGFDEQFFGPGTRLTVL.

A remark on this clonotype: A much larger clone is a single base away; this may be a read error. The rearrangement joins TRBV6-5 to TRBJ2-2; the D call may be TRBD1 or TRBD2 (5 bases each). CDR1 and CDR2 (germline): MNHEY, SVGAGI. Trimming stripped 7 bases from V and 8 bases from J, with 20 bases between. The CDR3 covers 15 residues. CDR3 sequence (DNA): TGTGCCAGCAACACAAACCGGGACCTCAAAGGGGAGCTGTTTTTT. It yields the protein CASNTNRDLKGELFF.

J is TRBJ2-4 and V is TRBV6-5; perhaps TRBD2 as D (5 bases). Germline CDR1 is MNHEY and CDR2 is SVGAGI. Between the trimmed V and J ends, which lost 3 bases and 0 bases, there was a span of 15 bases. The CDR3 extends over 17 amino acids. The CDR3 DNA reads TGTGCCAGCAGTTATTACGGACCAGAGGGAGCCAAAAACATTCAGTACTTC. Translated: CASSYYGPEGAKNIQYF.

As regards this clonotype: A much more abundant neighbour one base away suggests this may be a read error. The chain links TRBV5-1 to TRBJ2-2; no reliable D call. The germline V gene encodes CDR1 SGHRS and CDR2 YFSETQ. The CDR3 length is 14 residues. The chain's CDR3 is CASSLDPDTRELFF. CDR3 nucleotide sequence: TGCGCCAGCAGCTTGGACCCAGACACCAGGGAGCTGTTTTTT.

This clonotype was found a few times. The genes are TRBV5-1 and TRBJ2-1, with TRBD1 matching 10 bases. In germline, CDR1 is SGHRS, CDR2 YFSETQ. The J segment lost 7 bases and the V segment lost 0 bases, leaving 16 bases of the junction unmatched. The CDR3 contains 19 residues. The CDR3 reads CASSLALLFRDRGGNEQFF. CDR3 nucleotides: TGCGCCAGCAGCTTGGCCTTGCTTTTCCGGGACAGGGGTGGAAATGAGCAGTTCTTC.

Turning to this clonotype: The junction shows a germline mismatch at one end, possibly a read error. This chain links TRBV12-3 or TRBV12-4 with TRBJ2-2; the match to TRBD1 covers 12 bases. The CDR3 is 15 amino acids. Here the CDR3 DNA reads TGTGCCAGCACCCGACCGGGACAGGGGGCCGGGGGGCTGTTTTTT. Its protein is CASTRPGQGAGGLFF.

This chain links TRBV20-1 with TRBJ1-5; 7 bases are a match to TRBD1. V shed 3 bases and J 4 bases; nucleotides not matched to a gene: 9. The CDR3 sequence is 15 residues long. The germline V gene encodes CDR1 DFQATT and CDR2 SNEGSKA (reference sequence). The CDR3 loop reads CSARDAGQKNQPQHF. CDR3 in DNA: TGCAGTGCTAGGGACGCGGGACAGAAAAATCAGCCCCAGCATTTT.

CDR3 sequence (DNA): TGTGCCAGCAGCTTAGATTGGGGGGGGAGCATTCTTCAGTACTTC. Translated: CASSLDWGGSILQYF. This chain joins TRBV7-2 and TRBJ2-4; the match to TRBD2 covers 7 bases. Germline V gene data show CDR1 as SGHTA and CDR2 as FQGNSA. CDR3 size: 15 residues. With V trimmed by 1 base and J by 11 bases, 11 bases remained unmatched.